The entry that follows covers one T cell receptor beta chain sequence. The CDR3 consists of 15 residues. After removal of 0 bases from V and 2 bases from J, the junction contained 0 bases not matched to a gene. Looked up from germline, CDR1 is SGDLS and CDR2 is YYNGEE. Living in about two dozen US areas, the participants were between about 18 and 100 years of age. Donors were grouped by their self-reported clinical history. Assay used: immunoSEQ multiplex PCR; TCRdb lists only in-frame clones, some missing. The sample carries approximately 220,000 clones, approximately 90% recorded once. This sample is part of a study of blood T cell repertoires in COVID-19.

The sample was PBMCs or T cells enriched from blood (not recorded which). The clonotype originates from a man in his thirties or forties who had recovered from COVID-19. This rearrangement joins TRBV9 to TRBJ1-2; 11 positions match TRBD1. CDR3 in DNA: TGTGCCAGCAGCGTAGGGGACAGGGGGAACTATGGCTACACCTTC. Its protein is CASSVGDRGNYGYTF.